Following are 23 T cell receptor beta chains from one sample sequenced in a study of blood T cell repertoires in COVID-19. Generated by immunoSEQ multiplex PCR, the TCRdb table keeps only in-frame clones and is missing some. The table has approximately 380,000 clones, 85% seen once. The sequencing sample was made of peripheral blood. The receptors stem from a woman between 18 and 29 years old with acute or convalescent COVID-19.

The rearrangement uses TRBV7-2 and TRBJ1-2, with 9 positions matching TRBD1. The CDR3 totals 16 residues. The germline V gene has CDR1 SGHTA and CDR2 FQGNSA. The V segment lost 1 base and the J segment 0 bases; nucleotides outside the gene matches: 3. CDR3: CASSLVDRGTNYGYTF. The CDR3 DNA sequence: TGTGCCAGCAGCTTAGTGGACAGGGGAACTAACTATGGCTACACCTTC.

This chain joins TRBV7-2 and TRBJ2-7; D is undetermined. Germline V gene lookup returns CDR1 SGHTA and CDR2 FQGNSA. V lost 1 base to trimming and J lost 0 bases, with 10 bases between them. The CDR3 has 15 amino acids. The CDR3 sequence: CASSLGALSSYEQYF. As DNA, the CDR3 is TGTGCCAGCAGCTTAGGGGCTCTAAGCTCCTACGAGCAGTACTTC. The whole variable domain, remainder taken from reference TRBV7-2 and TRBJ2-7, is GAGVSQSPSNKVTEKGKDVELRCDPISGHTALYWYRQSLGQGLEFLIYFQGNSAPDKSGLPSDRFSAERTGGSVSTLTIQRTQQEDSAVYLCASSLGALSSYEQYFGPGTRLTVT.

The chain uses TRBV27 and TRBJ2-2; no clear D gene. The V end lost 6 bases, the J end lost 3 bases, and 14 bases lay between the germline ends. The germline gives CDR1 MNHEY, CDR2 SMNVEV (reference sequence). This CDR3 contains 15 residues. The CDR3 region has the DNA TGTGCCAGCAGCCCTACTTCTACCTACACCGGGGAGCTGTTTTTT. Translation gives CASSPTSTYTGELFF.

This CDR3 reads CASSISPGSYNEQFF. In DNA form, the CDR3 reads TGTGCCAGTAGTATCTCCCCCGGCTCCTACAATGAGCAGTTCTTC. The rearrangement uses TRBV19 and TRBJ2-1; D remains ambiguous. The V end was cut by 3 bases, the J end by 0 bases, with 9 bases between. Looked up from germline, CDR1 is LNHDA and CDR2 is SQIVND (reference sequence). The CDR3 totals 15 residues.

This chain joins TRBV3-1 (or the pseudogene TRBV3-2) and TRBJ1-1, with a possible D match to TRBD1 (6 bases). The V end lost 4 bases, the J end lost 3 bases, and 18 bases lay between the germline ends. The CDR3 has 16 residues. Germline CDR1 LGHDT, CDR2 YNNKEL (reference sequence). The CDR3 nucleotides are TGTGCCAGCAGCCCCCGGACAGCCCGACGGGACACTGAAGCTTTCTTT. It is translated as CASSPRTARRDTEAFF.

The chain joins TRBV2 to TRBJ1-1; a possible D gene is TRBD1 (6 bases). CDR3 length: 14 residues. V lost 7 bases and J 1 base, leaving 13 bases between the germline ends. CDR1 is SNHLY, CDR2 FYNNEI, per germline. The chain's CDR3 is CASTLTGENTEAFF. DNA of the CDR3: TGTGCCAGCACCCTGACAGGCGAGAACACTGAAGCTTTCTTT.

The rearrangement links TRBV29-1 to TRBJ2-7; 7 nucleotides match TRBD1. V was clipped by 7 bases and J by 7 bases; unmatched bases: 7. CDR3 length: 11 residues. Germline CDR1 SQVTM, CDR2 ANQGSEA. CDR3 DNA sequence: TGCAGCGGGGCAGGGGGTGGAGAGCAGTACTTC. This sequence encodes CSGAGGGEQYF.

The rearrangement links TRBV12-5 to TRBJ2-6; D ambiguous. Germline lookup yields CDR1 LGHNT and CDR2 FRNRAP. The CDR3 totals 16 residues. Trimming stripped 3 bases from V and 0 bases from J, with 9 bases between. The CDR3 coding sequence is TGTGCTAGTGGTTTCTTTGTCCTCTCTGGGGCCAACGTCCTGACTTTC. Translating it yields CASGFFVLSGANVLTF.

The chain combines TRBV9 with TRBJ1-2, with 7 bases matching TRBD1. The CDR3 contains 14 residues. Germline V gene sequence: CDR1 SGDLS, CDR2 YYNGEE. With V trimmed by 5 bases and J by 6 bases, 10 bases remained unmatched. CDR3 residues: CASRALRGLDGYTF. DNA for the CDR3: TGTGCCAGCAGGGCCCTGAGGGGGCTGGATGGCTACACCTTC. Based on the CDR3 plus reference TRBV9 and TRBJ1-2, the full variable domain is DSGVTQTPKHLITATGQRVTLRCSPRSGDLSVYWYQQSLDQGLQFLIQYYNGEERAKGNILERFSAQQFPDLHSELNLSSLELGDSALYFCASRALRGLDGYTFGSGTRLTVV.

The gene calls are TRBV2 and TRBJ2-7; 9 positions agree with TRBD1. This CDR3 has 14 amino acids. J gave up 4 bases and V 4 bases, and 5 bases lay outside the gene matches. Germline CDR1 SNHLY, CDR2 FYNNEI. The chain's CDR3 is CASSVFGTGYEQYF. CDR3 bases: TGTGCCAGCAGTGTTTTCGGGACAGGGTACGAGCAGTACTTC. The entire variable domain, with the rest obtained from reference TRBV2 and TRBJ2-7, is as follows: EPEVTQTPSHQVTQMGQEVILRCVPISNHLYFYWYRQILGQKVEFLVSFYNNEISEKSEIFDDQFSVERPDGSNFTLKIRSTKLEDSAMYFCASSVFGTGYEQYFGPGTRLTVT.

The CDR3 sequence: CASSEYSRNEKLFF. The CDR3 DNA is TGTGCCAGTAGCGAGTACAGCCGTAATGAAAAACTGTTTTTT. V and J are TRBV19 and TRBJ1-4; no clear D. V dropped 6 bases and J dropped 4 bases, with 12 bases sitting between them. Per germline, CDR1 LNHDA and CDR2 SQIVND (reference sequence). This CDR3 comprises 14 residues. The complete variable domain, with remaining parts taken from reference TRBV19 and TRBJ1-4, reads DGGITQSPKYLFRKEGQNVTLSCEQNLNHDAMYWYRQDPGQGLRLIYYSQIVNDFQKGDIAEGYSVSREKKESFPLTVTSAQKNPTAFYLCASSEYSRNEKLFFGSGTQLSVL.

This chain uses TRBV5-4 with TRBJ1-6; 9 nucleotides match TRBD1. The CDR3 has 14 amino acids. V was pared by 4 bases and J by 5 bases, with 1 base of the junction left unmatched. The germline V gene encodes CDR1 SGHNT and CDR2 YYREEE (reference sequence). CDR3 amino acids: CASSRTGDNSPLHF. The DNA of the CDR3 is TGTGCCAGCAGCCGGACAGGGGATAATTCACCCCTCCACTTT.

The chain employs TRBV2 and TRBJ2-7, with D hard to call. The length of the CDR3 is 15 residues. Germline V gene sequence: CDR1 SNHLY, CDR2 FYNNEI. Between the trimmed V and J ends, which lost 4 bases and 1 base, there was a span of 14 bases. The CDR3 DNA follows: TGTGCCAGCAGTGGGGCCGGTTCGTCGTCCTACGAGCAGTACTTC. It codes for CASSGAGSSSYEQYF.

In DNA form, the CDR3 reads TGTGCCAGCAGTCCCCACGGGGAGGGGGGCTACACCTTC. As protein: CASSPHGEGGYTF. The chain combines TRBV28 with TRBJ1-2; TRBD1 might be the D (5 bases). V was trimmed by 5 bases and J by 8 bases, leaving 15 bases between them. This CDR3 contains 13 residues. Germline V lookup: CDR1 MDHEN, CDR2 SYDVKM.

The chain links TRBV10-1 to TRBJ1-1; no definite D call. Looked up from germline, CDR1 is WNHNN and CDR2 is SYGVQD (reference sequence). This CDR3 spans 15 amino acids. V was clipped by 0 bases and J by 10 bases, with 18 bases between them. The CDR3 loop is CASSESRGIGLGAFF. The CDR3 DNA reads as TGCGCCAGCAGTGAGTCCCGCGGGATCGGGTTGGGAGCTTTCTTT.

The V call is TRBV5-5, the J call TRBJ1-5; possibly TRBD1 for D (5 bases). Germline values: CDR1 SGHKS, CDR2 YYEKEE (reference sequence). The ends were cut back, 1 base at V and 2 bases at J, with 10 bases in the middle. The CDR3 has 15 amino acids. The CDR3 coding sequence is TGTGCCAGCAGCTTGACGGGAGGGGGCAATCAGCCCCAGCATTTT. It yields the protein CASSLTGGGNQPQHF.

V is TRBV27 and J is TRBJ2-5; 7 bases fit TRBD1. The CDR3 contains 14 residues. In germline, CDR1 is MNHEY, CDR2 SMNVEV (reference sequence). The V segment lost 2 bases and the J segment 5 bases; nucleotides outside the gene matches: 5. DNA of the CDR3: TGTGCCAGCAGTTTAAGGGGGCTATCGGAGACCCAGTACTTC. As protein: CASSLRGLSETQYF.

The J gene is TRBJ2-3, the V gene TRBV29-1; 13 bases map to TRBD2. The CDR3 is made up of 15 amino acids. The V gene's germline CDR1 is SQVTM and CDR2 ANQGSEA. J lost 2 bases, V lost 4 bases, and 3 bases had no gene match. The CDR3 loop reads CSVGGLAGDTDTQYF. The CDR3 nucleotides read TGCAGCGTTGGAGGACTAGCGGGAGACACAGATACGCAGTATTTT.

This chain's CDR3 is CSGTENYGYTF. The CDR3, as DNA: TGCAGCGGGACAGAGAACTATGGCTACACCTTC. The V call is TRBV29-1, the J call TRBJ1-2, with D possibly matching TRBD1 (6 bases). The germline V gene has CDR1 SQVTM and CDR2 ANQGSEA. Trimming cost V 7 bases and J 2 bases, with 8 bases left between them. This CDR3 region has 11 residues. The full variable domain, completed using reference TRBV29-1 and TRBJ1-2, is SAVISQKPSRDICQRGTSLTIQCQVDSQVTMMFWYRQQPGQSLTLIATANQGSEATYESGFVIDKFPISRPNLTFSTLTVSNMSPEDSSIYLCSGTENYGYTFGSGTRLTVV.

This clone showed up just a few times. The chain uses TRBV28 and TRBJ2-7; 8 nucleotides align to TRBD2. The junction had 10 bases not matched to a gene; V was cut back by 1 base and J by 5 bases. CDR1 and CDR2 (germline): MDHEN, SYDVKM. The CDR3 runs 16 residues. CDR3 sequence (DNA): TGTGCCAGCAGTTTATTAGGGACTAGGGGAAGCGACGAGCAGTACTTC. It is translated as CASSLLGTRGSDEQYF.

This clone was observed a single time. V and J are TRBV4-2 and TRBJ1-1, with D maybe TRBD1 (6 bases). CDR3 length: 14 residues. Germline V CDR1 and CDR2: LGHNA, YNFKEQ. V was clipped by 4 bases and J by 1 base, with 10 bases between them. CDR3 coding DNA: TGTGCCAGCAGCCCCCAGACAGGGAACACTGAAGCTTTCTTT. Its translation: CASSPQTGNTEAFF.

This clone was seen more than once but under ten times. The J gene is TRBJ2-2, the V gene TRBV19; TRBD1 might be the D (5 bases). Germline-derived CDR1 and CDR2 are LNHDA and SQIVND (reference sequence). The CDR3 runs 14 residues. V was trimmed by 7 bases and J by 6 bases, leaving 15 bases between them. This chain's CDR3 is CASNGHLISGELFF. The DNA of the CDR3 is TGTGCCAGTAATGGACACCTTATCTCCGGGGAGCTGTTTTTT.

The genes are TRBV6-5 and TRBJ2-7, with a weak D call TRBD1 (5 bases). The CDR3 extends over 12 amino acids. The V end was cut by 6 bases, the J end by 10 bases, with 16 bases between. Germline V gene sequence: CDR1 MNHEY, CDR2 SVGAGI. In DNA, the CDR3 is TGTGCCAGCAGGCTGAAAGCAGGGCCCCAGTACTTC. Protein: CASRLKAGPQYF.